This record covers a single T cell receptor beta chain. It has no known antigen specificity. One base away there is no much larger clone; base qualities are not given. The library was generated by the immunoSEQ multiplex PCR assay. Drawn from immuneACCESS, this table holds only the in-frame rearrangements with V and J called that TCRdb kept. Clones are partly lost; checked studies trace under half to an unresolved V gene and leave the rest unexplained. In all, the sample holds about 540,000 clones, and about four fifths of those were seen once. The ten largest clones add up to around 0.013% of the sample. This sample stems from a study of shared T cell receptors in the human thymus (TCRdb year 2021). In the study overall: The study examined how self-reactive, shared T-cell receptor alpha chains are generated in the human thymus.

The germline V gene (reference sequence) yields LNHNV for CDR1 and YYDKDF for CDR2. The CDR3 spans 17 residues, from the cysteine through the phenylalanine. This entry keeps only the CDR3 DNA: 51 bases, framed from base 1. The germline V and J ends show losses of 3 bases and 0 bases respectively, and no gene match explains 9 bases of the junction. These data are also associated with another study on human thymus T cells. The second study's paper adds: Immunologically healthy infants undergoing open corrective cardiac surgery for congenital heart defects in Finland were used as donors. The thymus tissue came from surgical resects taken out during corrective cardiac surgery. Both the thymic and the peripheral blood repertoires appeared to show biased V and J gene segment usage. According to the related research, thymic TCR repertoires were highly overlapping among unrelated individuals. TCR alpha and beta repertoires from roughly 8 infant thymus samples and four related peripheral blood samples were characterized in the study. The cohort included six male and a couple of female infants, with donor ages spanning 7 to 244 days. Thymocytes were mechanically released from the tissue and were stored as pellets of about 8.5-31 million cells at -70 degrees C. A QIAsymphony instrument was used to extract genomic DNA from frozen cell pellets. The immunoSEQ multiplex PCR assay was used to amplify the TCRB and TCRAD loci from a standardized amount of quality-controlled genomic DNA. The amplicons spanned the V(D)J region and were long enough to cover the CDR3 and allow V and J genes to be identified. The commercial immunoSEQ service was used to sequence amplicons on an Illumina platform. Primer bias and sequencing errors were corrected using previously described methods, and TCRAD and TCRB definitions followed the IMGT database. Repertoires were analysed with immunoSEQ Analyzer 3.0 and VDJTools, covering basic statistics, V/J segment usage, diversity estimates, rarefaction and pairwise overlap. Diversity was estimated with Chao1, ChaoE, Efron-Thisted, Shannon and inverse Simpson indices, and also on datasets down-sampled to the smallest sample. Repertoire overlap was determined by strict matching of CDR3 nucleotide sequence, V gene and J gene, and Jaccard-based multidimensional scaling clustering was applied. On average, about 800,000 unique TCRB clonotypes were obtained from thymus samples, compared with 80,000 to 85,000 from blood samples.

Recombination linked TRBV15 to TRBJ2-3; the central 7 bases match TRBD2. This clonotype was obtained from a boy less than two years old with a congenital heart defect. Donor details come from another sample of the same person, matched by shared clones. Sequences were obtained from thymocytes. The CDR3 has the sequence CATSRASGTPSTDTQYF. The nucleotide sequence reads TGTGCCACCAGCAGGGCTAGCGGCACTCCTAGCACAGATACGCAGTATTTT.